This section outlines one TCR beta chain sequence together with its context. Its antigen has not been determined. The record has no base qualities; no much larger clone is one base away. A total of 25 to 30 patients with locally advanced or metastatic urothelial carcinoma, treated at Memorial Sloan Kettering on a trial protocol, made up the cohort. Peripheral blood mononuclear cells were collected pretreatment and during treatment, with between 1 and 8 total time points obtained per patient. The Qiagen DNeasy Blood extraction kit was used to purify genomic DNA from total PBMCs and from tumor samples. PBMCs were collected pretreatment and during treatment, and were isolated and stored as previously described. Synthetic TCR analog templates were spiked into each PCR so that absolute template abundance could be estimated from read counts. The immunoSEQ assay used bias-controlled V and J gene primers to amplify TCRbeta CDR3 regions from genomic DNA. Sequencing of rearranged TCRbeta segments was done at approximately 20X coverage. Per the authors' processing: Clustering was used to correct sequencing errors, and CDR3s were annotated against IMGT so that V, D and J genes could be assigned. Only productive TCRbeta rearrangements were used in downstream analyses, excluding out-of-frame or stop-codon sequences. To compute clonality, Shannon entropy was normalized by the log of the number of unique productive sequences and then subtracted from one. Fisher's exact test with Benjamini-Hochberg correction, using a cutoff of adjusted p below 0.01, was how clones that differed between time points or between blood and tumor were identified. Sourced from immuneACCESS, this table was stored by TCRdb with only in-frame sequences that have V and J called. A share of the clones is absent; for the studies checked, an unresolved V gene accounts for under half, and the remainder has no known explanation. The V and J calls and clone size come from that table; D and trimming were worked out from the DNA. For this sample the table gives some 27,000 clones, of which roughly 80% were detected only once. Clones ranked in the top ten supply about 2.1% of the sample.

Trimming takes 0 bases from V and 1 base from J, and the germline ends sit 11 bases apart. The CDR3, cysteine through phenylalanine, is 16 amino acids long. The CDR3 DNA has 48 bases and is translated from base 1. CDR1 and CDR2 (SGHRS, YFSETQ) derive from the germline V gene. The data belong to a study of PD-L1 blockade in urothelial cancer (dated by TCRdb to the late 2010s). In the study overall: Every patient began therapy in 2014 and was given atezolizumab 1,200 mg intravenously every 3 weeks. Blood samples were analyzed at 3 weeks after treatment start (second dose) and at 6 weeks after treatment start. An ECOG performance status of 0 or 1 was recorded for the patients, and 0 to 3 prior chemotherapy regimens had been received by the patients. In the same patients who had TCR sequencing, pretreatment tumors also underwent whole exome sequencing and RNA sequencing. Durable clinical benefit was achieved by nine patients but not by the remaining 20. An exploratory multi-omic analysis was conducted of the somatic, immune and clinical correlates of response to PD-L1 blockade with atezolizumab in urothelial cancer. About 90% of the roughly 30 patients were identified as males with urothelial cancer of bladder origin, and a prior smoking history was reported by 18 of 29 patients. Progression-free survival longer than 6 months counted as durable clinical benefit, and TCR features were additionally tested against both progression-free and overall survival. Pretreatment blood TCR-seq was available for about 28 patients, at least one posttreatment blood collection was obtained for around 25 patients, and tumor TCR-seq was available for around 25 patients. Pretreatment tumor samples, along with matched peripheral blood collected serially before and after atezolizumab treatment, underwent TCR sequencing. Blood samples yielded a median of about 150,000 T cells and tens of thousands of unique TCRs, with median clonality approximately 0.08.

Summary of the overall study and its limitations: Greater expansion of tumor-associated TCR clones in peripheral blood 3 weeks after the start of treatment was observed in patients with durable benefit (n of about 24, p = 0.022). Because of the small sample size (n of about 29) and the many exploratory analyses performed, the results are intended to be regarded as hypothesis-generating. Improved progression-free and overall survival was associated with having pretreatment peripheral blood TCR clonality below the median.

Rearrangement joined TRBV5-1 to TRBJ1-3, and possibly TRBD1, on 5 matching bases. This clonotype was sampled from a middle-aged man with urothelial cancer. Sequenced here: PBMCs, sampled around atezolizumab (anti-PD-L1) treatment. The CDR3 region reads CASSLDGAGSGNTIYF. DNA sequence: TGCGCCAGCAGCTTGGATGGGGCTGGTTCTGGAAACACCATATATTTT.